The clone carrying this T cell receptor beta chain was detected many times. The antigen remains unidentified. This sample was included in a study of T-cell reconstitution after alpha-beta-depleted transplantation in children. Study-wide results and caveats: As was reported, about two months after transplant, alpha-beta T cells came from several hundred expanded graft clones.

Unique molecular identifiers were incorporated during preparation of the TCRbeta library. Each CDR3 protein is one row after TCRdb ran MiXCR on the PCR reads. The profile shows hundreds of thousands of distinct CDR3 sequences, around 12% of them singletons. The source material was PBMCs, sampled before TCRalphabeta/CD19-depleted stem cell transplant. The TCR was taken from a girl under 10 years old with congenital amegakaryocytic thrombocytopenia, due to receive a stem cell transplant.

Here the CDR3 reads CASSYPMGMVADTQYF. The DNA of the CDR3 is TGTGCCAGCAGCTACCCTATGGGGATGGTAGCAGATACGCAGTATTTT. J is TRBJ2-3 and V is TRBV5-6; D is undetermined. The CDR3 is made up of 16 amino acids. V was cut by 3 bases and J by 4 bases, with 18 bases left in between. CDR1 and CDR2 from the germline V gene are SGHDT and YYEEEE. The full variable domain, rest sourced from reference TRBV5-6 and TRBJ2-3, is DAGVTQSPTHLIKTRGQQVTLRCSPKSGHDTVSWYQQALGQGPQFIFQYYEEEERQRGNFPDRFSGHQFPNYSSELNVNALLLGDSALYLCASSYPMGMVADTQYFGPGTRLTVL.